Included here is one TCR beta chain sequence, with context. The data derive from a study of blood T cell repertoires in COVID-19. In the study overall: From T cells, B-cell-depleted T cells, or PBMCs came the material, which was cDNA or gDNA.

Germline trimming cut 0 bases from V and 5 bases from J; bases unmatched to any gene: 4. The germline V gene encodes CDR1 GTSNPN and CDR2 SVGIG (reference sequence). The CDR3 consists of 15 residues. In the authors' workflow: Amplification of reference gene primers provided the estimated nucleated cell counts. Sequencing used immunoSEQ multiplex PCR; TCRdb keeps in-frame clones, though not all of them. V, J and clone size derive from that table, while D and trimming were established from the DNA sequence. Here the sample spans around 250,000 clones, roughly 84% being singletons. Sequenced material: peripheral blood. This clonotype was sampled from a man aged 50-59 years with active or convalescent COVID-19. The rearrangement uses TRBV30 and TRBJ2-2; 9 bases match TRBD1. CDR3 bases: TGTGCCTGGAGTGTAGTTGGGACAGGGACCGGGGAGCTGTTTTTT. It translates to CAWSVVGTGTGELFF.